These 19 T cell receptor beta chains were all obtained from the same sample, sequenced in a study of response to subunit inactivated influenza vaccine. TCRdb recomputed calls from the RT-PCR reads with MiXCR, one row per CDR3 protein. There are roughly 620,000 distinct CDR3 sequences in the sample; around 11% occur only once, and more than 9.5% lies in the top ten. This same sample was also part of a study on T cells expressing NK-cell markers. That publication notes: UMIs were included in TCR beta cDNA generated by 5'RACE template switching.

The specimen comprised PBMCs from blood, sampled on the day of vaccination. The receptors were gathered from a man aged 50-59 years who received an inactivated influenza vaccine.

This clonotype has only a few counts. The chain recombines TRBV29-1 with TRBJ2-7, with D tentatively TRBD1 (6 bases). CDR3 size: 13 residues. Trimming shortened V by 6 bases and J by 4 bases, and 16 bases separated the two germline ends. Per germline, CDR1 SQVTM and CDR2 ANQGSEA. The CDR3 is CSVRTERPYEQYF. DNA of the CDR3: TGCAGCGTCCGGACAGAGAGGCCTTACGAGCAGTACTTC.

This clonotype turned up a few times. This chain joins TRBV29-1 and TRBJ1-2; D not certain. CDR3 length: 14 residues. The germline gives CDR1 SQVTM, CDR2 ANQGSEA. Trimming left V 6 bases short and J 6 bases short, with 20 bases between. The CDR3 is CSVAGLGSINGYTF. The CDR3 coding sequence is TGCAGCGTAGCAGGTCTTGGAAGCATCAATGGCTACACCTTC.

The chain has TRBV6-2 or TRBV6-3 and TRBJ2-1, with 10 positions matching TRBD1. The CDR3 runs to 12 residues. The trim removed 5 bases at V and 15 bases at J, leaving 7 bases unmatched. Germline loops: CDR1 MNHEY, CDR2 SVGEGT. CDR3 bases: TGTGCCAGCAGTGGTTGGACAGGGGGTAGGTTCTTC. It translates to CASSGWTGGRFF.

CDR3 in DNA: TGCAGCGTTGGTCTCTTATTCGTACGGACTAGCGCCCAAGACCGCTACAATGAGCAGTTCTTC. This codes for CSVGLLFVRTSAQDRYNEQFF. This rearrangement joins TRBV29-1 to TRBJ2-1, with 9 bases aligning to TRBD2. The CDR3 is 21 residues long. The junction had 25 bases not matched to a gene; V was cut back by 4 bases and J by 3 bases. The germline CDR1 and CDR2 sequences are SQVTM and ANQGSEA.

This clonotype was detected only a few times. The gene calls are TRBV4-1 and TRBJ2-1, with no clear D. The ends were cut back, 0 bases at V and 0 bases at J, with 24 bases in the middle. Germline CDR1 and CDR2: MGHRA and YSYEKL. The CDR3 totals 21 residues. CDR3: CASSQDLPRRPLKSSYNEQFF. CDR3 nucleotide sequence: TGCGCCAGCAGCCAAGATCTGCCTCGAAGGCCACTAAAGAGCTCCTACAATGAGCAGTTCTTC.

This clonotype has a handful of counts. V and J are TRBV11-2 and TRBJ2-7; 11 bases agree with TRBD2. Germline V gene lookup returns CDR1 SGHAT and CDR2 FQNNGV. J was trimmed by 6 bases and V by 2 bases; bases with no gene match: 6. The CDR3 is made up of 15 amino acids. The CDR3 loop is CASSLPGLAAPEQYF. For the CDR3, the DNA is TGTGCCAGCAGCTTACCGGGACTAGCGGCCCCCGAGCAGTACTTC.

The chain has TRBV5-1 and TRBJ2-3; TRBD1 might be the D (6 bases). Trimming removed 4 bases at V and 5 bases at J, with 14 bases between. This CDR3 has 14 residues. CDR1 is SGHRS and CDR2 is YFSETQ in the germline V gene. The CDR3 here is CASSDRTAGDTQYF. In DNA form, the CDR3 reads TGCGCCAGCAGCGACAGGACAGCCGGAGATACGCAGTATTTT.

This clonotype was counted a few times. This chain links TRBV12-3 or TRBV12-4 with TRBJ1-2; D might be TRBD1 (5 bases). Between the trimmed V and J ends, which lost 5 bases and 4 bases, there was a span of 17 bases. The CDR3 consists of 15 residues. The DNA of the CDR3 is TGTGCCAGCAGTCTCGGACACAAAAATAGCTATGGCTACACCTTC. This sequence encodes CASSLGHKNSYGYTF.

V gene TRBV7-9 combines with J gene TRBJ1-1; D possibly corresponds to TRBD1 (6 bases). The V gene lost 2 bases and the J gene lost 4 bases, with 14 bases spanning the gap. The CDR3 length is 15 residues. The germline CDR1 and CDR2 sequences are SEHNR and FQNEAQ (reference sequence). The CDR3 DNA sequence: TGTGCCAGCAGCTTACGCTGGGGGCGGGCCACTGAAGCTTTCTTT. This gives the protein CASSLRWGRATEAFF.

This clonotype was recorded a few times. CDR3 sequence (DNA): TGTGCCAGCAGCCAAGATTCGGCTATAGGCACAGATACGCAGTATTTT. As protein: CASSQDSAIGTDTQYF. This chain joins TRBV4-2 and TRBJ2-3; D ambiguous. V dropped 0 bases and J dropped 1 base, with 11 bases sitting between them. The CDR3 is made up of 16 amino acids. CDR1 and CDR2 (germline): LGHNA, YNFKEQ.

This clonotype came up many times. The chain couples TRBV12-3 or TRBV12-4 to TRBJ2-3, with a tentative D call TRBD2 (6 bases). This CDR3 region has 15 residues. V was clipped by 1 base and J by 2 bases, with 10 bases between them. The CDR3 sequence: CASSLGDSYTDTQYF. The CDR3 DNA reads TGTGCCAGCAGTTTAGGGGACTCCTACACAGATACGCAGTATTTT.

This clonotype was seen a few times. This chain links TRBV9 with TRBJ2-3; 11 bases are a match to TRBD2. CDR1 and CDR2 (germline): SGDLS, YYNGEE. J gave up 1 base and V 4 bases, and 5 bases lay outside the gene matches. The CDR3 length is 16 residues. The CDR3 region has the DNA TGTGCCAGCAGCATACTAGCGGGGGCTCGCACAGATACGCAGTATTTT. Translated: CASSILAGARTDTQYF.

This clonotype has a handful of counts. The chain has TRBV3-1 and TRBJ1-5; a weak D match, TRBD1 (5 bases). Trimming removed 4 bases at V and 6 bases at J, with 10 bases between. The germline V gene encodes CDR1 LGHDT and CDR2 YNNKEL (reference sequence). The CDR3 is made up of 13 amino acids. Here the CDR3 reads CASSRPGTQPQHF. CDR3 bases: TGTGCCAGCAGCCGCCCAGGGACTCAGCCCCAGCATTTT.

CDR3 amino acids: CASGDTLYEQYF. The DNA of the CDR3 is TGTGCCAGCGGGGACACCCTCTACGAGCAGTACTTC. The chain employs TRBV6-5 and TRBJ2-7; TRBD1 might be the D (6 bases). Germline CDR1 is MNHEY and CDR2 is SVGAGI. Deletions cut 8 bases from V and 3 bases from J, with 11 bases between. This CDR3 has 12 amino acids.

The chain has TRBV5-1 and TRBJ2-7; a weak D match, TRBD2 (5 bases). The CDR3 extends over 15 amino acids. V lost 3 bases and J lost 4, with 17 bases in between. Per germline, CDR1 SGHRS and CDR2 YFSETQ. CDR3 region: CASSSTFRGSYEQYF. CDR3 in DNA: TGCGCCAGCAGCTCCACTTTTCGGGGATCTTACGAGCAGTACTTC.

In DNA form, the CDR3 reads TGTGCCAGCAGTTACCAAACCCTAAAAACCGACAGGGTGGTTTGGGATGAGCAGTTCTTC. As protein: CASSYQTLKTDRVVWDEQFF. This chain links TRBV6-2 or TRBV6-3 with TRBJ2-1; 7 bases map to TRBD1. With V trimmed by 2 bases and J by 8 bases, 24 bases remained unmatched. CDR1 and CDR2 (germline): MNHEY, SVGEGT. This CDR3 region has 20 residues.

This clonotype was counted at least ten times. V gene TRBV24-1 combines with J gene TRBJ2-1, with 10 bases that match TRBD1. The CDR3 has 16 residues. V shed 3 bases, J shed 4 bases, and the junction held 5 bases outside the gene matches. In germline, CDR1 is KGHDR, CDR2 SFDVKD. The chain's CDR3 is CATSDPGDRGYNEQFF. DNA of the CDR3: TGTGCCACCAGTGATCCGGGGGACAGGGGTTACAATGAGCAGTTCTTC.

The V call is TRBV7-9, the J call TRBJ1-2; no reliable D call. Germline values: CDR1 SEHNR, CDR2 FQNEAQ (reference sequence). Deletions cut 4 bases from V and 8 bases from J, with 14 bases between. The CDR3 has 13 amino acids. The CDR3 region is CASSSVSEGGYTF. CDR3 nucleotide sequence: TGTGCCAGCAGCTCGGTCAGCGAGGGAGGCTACACCTTC.

J is TRBJ2-1 and V is TRBV7-2; TRBD2 is a possible D gene (6 bases). V lost 5 bases to trimming and J lost 2 bases, with 16 bases between them. The CDR3 runs to 16 residues. CDR1 and CDR2 from the germline V gene are SGHTA and FQGNSA. The CDR3 reads CASSPGWWGAYNEQFF. The CDR3 region has the DNA TGTGCCAGCAGCCCCGGCTGGTGGGGGGCCTACAATGAGCAGTTCTTC.